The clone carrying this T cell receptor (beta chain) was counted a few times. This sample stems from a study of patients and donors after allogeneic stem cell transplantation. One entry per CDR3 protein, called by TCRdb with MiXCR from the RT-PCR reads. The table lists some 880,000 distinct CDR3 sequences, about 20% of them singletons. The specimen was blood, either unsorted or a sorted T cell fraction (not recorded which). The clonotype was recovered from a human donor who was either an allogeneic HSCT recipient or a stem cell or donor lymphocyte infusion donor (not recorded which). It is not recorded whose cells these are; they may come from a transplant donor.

CDR3 in amino acids: CSVVLVEKLFF. The DNA of the CDR3 is TGCAGCGTTGTCCTGGTTGAAAAACTGTTTTTT. The chain joins TRBV29-1 to TRBJ1-4; D is unclear. V was cut by 4 bases and J by 7 bases, with 7 bases left in between. Germline CDR1 reads SQVTM; CDR2 reads ANQGSEA. The CDR3 covers 11 residues.